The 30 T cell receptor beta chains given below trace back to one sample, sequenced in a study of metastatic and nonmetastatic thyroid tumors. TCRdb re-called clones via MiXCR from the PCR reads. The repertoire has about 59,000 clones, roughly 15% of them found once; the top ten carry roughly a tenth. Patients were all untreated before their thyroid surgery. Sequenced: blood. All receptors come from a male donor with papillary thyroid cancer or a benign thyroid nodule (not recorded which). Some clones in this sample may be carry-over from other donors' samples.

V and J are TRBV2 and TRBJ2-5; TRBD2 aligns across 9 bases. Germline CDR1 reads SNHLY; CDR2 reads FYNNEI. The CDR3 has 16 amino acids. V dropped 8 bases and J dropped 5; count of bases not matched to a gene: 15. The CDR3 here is CASRQAAGGEEETQYF. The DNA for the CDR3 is TGTGCCAGCCGTCAAGCAGCGGGAGGAGAAGAGGAGACCCAGTACTTC.

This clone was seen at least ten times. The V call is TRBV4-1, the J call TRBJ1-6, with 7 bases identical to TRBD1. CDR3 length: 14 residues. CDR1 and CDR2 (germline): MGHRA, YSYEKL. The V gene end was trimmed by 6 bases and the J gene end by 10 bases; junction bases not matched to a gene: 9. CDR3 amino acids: CASRGGTESSPLHF. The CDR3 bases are TGCGCCAGCAGGGGGGGGACAGAAAGCTCACCCCTCCACTTT.

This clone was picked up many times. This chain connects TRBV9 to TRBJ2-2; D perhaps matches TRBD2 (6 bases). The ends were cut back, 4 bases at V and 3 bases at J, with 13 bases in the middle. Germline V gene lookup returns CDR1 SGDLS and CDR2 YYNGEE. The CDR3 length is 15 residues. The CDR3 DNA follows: TGTGCCAGCAGCTACTCGGGACTTCACACCGGGGAGCTGTTTTTT. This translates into CASSYSGLHTGELFF.

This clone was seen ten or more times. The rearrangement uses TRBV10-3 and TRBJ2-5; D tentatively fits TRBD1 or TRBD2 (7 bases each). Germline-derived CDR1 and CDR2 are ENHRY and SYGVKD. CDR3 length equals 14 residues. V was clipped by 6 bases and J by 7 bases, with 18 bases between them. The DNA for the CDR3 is TGTGCCATCAGAACACGACAGGGCGGGGGGACCCAGTACTTC. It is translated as CAIRTRQGGGTQYF.

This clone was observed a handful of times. The CDR3, as DNA: TGCGCCAGCAGTGAGTCTCTGTTGACAAGGGAGCAGTACGTC. This sequence encodes CASSESLLTREQYV. The rearrangement joins TRBV10-1 to TRBJ2-7; D uncertain. V dropped 0 bases and J dropped 7 bases, with 13 bases sitting between them. CDR3 size: 14 residues. Per germline, CDR1 WNHNN and CDR2 SYGVQD (reference sequence).

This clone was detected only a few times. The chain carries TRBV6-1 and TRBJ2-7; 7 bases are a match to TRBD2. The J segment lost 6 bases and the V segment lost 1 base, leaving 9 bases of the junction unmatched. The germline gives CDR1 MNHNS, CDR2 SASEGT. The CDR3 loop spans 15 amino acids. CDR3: CASSEVGGGFCEQYF. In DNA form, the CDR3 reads TGTGCCAGCAGTGAAGTGGGGGGGGGATTCTGCGAGCAGTACTTC.

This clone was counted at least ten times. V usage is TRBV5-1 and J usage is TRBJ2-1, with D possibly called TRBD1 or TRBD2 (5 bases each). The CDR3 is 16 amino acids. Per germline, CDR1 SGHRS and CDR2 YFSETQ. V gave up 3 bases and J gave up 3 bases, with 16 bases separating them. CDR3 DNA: TGCGCCAGCAGCTACCCGAGGGGCATAAGCTACAATGAGCAGTTCTTC. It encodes CASSYPRGISYNEQFF.

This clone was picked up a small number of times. The DNA of the CDR3 is TGTGCCAGCAGTTTGTCACACTTCACCGGGGAGCTGTTTTTT. Translated, it gives CASSLSHFTGELFF. The gene calls are TRBV12-3 or TRBV12-4 and TRBJ2-2; no firm D call. There are 14 residues in the CDR3. V lost 3 bases, J lost 4 bases, and 9 bases lay in between.

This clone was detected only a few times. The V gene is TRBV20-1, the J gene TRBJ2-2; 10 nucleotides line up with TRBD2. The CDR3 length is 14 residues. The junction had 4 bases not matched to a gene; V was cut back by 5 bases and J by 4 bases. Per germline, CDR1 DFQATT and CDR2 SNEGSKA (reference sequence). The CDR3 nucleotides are TGCAGTGCTCTAAGCGGGGGGGGCACCGGGGAGCTGTTTTTT. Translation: CSALSGGGTGELFF.

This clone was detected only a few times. The CDR3 is CASRPGTGVAYGYTF. For the CDR3, the DNA is TGTGCCAGCAGACCCGGGACAGGGGTGGCCTATGGCTACACCTTC. The chain uses TRBV6-1 and TRBJ1-2; 10 bases match TRBD1. Losses at the gene ends were 6 bases for V and 4 bases for J; bases not matched to a gene: 8. The germline CDR1 and CDR2 sequences are MNHNS and SASEGT. The length of the CDR3 is 15 residues.

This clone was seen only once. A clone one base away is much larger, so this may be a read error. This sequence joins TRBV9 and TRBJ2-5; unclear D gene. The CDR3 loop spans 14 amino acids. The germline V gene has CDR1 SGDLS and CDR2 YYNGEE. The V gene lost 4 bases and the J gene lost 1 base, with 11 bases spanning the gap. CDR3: CASSPLSSQETQYF. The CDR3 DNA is TGTGCCAGCAGCCCACTATCGTCCCAAGAGACCCAGTACTTC.

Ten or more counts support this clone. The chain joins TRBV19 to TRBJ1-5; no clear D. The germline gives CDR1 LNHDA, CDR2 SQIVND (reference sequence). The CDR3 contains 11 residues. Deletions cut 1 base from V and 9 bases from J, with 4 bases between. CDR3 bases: TGTGCCAGTAGTATAGGTCGGCCCCAGCATTTT. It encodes CASSIGRPQHF.

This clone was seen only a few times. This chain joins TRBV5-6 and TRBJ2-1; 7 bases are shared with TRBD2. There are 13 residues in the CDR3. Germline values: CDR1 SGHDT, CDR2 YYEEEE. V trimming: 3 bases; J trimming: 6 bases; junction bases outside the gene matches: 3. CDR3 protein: CASSWGGSNEQFF. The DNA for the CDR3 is TGTGCCAGCAGCTGGGGAGGGTCCAATGAGCAGTTCTTC.

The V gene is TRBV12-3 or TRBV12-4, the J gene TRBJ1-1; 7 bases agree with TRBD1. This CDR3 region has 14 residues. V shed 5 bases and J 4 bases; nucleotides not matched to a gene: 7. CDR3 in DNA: TGTGCCAGCAGTCCAACAGGGGTTGTCACTGAAGCTTTCTTT. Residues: CASSPTGVVTEAFF.

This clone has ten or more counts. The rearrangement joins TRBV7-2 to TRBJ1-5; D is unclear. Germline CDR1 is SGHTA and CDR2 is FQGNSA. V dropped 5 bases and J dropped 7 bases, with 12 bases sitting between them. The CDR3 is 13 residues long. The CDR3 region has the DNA TGTGCCAGCAGCATTCCAGGTGGACAGCCCCAGCATTTT. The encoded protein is CASSIPGGQPQHF.

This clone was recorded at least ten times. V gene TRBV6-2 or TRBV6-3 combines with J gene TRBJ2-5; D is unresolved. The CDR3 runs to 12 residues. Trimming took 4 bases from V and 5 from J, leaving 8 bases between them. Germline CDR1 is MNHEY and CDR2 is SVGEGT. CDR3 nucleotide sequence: TGTGCCAGCAGTTCCGTGGTGGAGACCCAGTACTTC. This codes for CASSSVVETQYF.

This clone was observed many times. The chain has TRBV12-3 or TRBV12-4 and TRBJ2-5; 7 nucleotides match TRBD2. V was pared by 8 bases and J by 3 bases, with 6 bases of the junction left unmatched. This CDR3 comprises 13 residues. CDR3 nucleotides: TGTGCCAGCCTGGGGCTAGCGGAAGAGACCCAGTACTTC. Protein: CASLGLAEETQYF.

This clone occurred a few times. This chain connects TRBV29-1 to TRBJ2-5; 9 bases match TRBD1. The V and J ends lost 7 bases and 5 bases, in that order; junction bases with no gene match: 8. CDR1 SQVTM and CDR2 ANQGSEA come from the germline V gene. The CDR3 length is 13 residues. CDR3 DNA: TGCAGCGCCGACGCAGGGACAGGGGAGACCCAGTACTTC. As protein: CSADAGTGETQYF.

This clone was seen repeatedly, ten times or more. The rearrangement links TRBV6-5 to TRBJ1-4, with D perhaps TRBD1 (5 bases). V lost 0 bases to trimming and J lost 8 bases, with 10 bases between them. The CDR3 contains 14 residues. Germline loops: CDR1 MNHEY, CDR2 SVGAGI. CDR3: CASSYSTGREKLFF. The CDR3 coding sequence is TGTGCCAGCAGTTACTCGACGGGACGGGAAAAACTGTTTTTT.

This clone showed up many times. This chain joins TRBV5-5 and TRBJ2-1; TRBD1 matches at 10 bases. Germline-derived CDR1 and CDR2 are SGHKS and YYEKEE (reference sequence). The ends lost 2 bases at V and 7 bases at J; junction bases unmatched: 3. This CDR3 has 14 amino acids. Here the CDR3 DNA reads TGTGCCAGCAGCTTCCGGGACAGGGGTAATGAGCAGTTCTTC. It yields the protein CASSFRDRGNEQFF.

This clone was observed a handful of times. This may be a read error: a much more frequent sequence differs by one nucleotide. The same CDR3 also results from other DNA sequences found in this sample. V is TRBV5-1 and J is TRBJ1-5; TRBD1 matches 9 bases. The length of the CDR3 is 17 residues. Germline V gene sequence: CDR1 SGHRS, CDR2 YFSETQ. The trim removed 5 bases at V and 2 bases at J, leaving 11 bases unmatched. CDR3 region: CASRGTGSRLGNQPQHF. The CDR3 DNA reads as TGCGCCAGCAGGGGGACAGGGTCCAGGTTGGGCAATCAGCCCCAGCATTTT.

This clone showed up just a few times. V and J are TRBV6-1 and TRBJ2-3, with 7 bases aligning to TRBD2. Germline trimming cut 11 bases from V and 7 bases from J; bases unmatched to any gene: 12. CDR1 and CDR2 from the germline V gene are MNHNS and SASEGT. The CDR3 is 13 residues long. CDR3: CAHARGEQYTQYF. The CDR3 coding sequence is TGTGCCCACGCCCGGGGGGAGCAGTATACGCAGTATTTT.

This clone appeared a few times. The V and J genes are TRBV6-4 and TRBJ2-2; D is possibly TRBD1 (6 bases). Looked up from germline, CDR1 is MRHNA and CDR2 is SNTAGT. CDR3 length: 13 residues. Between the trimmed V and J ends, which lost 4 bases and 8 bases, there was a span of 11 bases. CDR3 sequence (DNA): TGTGCCAGCAGTGGACAGGAATTTGGGGAGCTGTTTTTT. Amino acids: CASSGQEFGELFF.

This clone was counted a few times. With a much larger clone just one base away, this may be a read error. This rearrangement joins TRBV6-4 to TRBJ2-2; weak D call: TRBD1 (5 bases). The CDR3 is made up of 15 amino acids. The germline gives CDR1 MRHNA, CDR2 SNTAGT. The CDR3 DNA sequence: TGTGCCAGCAGTGAGGGGCACGACAACACCTGGGAGCTGTTTTTT. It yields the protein CASSEGHDNTWELFF.

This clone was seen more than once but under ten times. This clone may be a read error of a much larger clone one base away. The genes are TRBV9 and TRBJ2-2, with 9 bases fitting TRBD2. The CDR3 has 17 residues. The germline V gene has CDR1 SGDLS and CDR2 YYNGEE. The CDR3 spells CASSETLAGVHTVELFF. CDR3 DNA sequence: TGTGCCAGCAGCGAGACCTTAGCGGGAGTCCACACCGTGGAGCTGTTTTTT. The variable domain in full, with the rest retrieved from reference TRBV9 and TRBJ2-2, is DSGVTQTPKHLITATGQRVTLRCSPRSGDLSVYWYQQSLDQGLQFLIQYYNGEERAKGNILERFSAQQFPDLHSELNLSSLELGDSALYFCASSETLAGVHTVELFFGEGSRLTVL.

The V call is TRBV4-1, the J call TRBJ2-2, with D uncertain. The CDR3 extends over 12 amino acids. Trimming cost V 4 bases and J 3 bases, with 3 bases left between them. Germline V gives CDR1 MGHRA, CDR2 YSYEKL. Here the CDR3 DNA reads TGCGCCAGCAGCCGTGACACCGGGGAGCTGTTTTTT. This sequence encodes CASSRDTGELFF.

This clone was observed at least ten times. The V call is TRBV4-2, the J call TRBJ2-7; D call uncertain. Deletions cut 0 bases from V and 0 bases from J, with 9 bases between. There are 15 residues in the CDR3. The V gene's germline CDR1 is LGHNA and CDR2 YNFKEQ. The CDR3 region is CASSQETSSSYEQYF. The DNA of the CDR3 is TGTGCCAGCAGCCAAGAAACTTCCAGCTCCTACGAGCAGTACTTC.

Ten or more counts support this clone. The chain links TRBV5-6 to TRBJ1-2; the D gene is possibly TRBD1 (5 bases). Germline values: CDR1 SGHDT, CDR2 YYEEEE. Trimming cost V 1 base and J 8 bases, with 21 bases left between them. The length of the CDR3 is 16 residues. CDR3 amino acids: CASSLFFRTRENGYTF. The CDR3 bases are TGTGCCAGCAGCTTGTTTTTTCGCACCAGGGAGAACGGCTACACCTTC.

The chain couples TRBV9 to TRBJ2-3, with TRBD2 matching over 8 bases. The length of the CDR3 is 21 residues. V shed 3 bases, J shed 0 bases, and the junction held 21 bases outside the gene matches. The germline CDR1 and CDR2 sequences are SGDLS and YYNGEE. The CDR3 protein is CASSAYGGGFSTESSTDTQYF. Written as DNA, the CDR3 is TGTGCCAGCAGCGCTTACGGGGGGGGTTTCTCCACCGAATCTAGCACAGATACGCAGTATTTT.

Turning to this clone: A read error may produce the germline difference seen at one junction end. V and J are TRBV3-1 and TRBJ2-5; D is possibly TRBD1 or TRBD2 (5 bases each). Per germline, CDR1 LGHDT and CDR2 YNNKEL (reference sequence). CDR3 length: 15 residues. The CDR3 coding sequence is TGCTCCAGCAGCGACAGCCTTTCGGGGATGGAGACCCAGTACTTC. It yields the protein CSSSDSLSGMETQYF.